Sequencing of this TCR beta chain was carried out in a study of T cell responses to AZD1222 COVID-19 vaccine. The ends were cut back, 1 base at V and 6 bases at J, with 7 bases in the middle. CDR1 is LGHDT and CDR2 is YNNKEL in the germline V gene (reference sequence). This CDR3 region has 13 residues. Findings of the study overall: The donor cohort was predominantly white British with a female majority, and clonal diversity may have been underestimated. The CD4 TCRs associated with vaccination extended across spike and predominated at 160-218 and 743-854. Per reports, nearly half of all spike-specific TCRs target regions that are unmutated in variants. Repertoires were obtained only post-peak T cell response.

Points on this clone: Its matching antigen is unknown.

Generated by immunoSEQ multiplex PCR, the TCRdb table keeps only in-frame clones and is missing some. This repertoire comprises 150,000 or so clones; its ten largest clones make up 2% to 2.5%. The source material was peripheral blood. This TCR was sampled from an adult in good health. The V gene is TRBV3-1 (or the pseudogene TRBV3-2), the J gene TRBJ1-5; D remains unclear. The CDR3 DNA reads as TGTGCCAGCAGCCAAGGGAGCGGTCAGCCCCAGCATTTT. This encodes CASSQGSGQPQHF.